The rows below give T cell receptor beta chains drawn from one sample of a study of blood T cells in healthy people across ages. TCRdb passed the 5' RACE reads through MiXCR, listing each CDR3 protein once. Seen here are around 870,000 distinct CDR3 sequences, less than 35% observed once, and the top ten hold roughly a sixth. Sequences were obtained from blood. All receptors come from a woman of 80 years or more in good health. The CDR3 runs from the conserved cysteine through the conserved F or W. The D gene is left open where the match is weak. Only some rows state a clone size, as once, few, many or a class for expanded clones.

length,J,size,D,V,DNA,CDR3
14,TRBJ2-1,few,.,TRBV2,TGTGCCAGCAATCCCCGGGGCTCCTACAATGAGCAGTTCTTC,CASNPRGSYNEQFF
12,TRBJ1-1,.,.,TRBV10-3,TGTGCCATCTCGGCAGGGGACACTGAAGCTTTCTTT,CAISAGDTEAFF
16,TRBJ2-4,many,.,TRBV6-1,TGTGCCAGCCGTGGGGACTTAATATTAGCCAAAAACATTCAGTACTTC,CASRGDLILAKNIQYF
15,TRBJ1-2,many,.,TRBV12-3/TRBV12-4,TGTGCCAGCAGTTTAGGCACATCCCCGGGGCATGGCTACACCTTC,CASSLGTSPGHGYTF
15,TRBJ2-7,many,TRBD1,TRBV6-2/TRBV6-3,TGTGCCAGCAGTTACCGAGGACAGGGATCCTACGAGCAGTACTTC,CASSYRGQGSYEQYF
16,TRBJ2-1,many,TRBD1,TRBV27,TGTGCCAGCAGTTTAGGGATAAGGACAGGGGGGGGTGAGCAGTTCTTC,CASSLGIRTGGGEQFF
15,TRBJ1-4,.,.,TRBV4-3,TGCGCCAGCAGCCAAGATACTATTCGAAGGGAAAAACTGTTTTTT,CASSQDTIRREKLFF
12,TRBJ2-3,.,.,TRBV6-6,TGTGCCAGCAGTTACGGGTCAGATATGCAGTATTTT,CASSYGSDMQYF
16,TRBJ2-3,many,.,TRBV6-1,TGTGCCAGCAGCCTGCGGAAGGATTTAGCCACAGATACGCAGTATTTT,CASSLRKDLATDTQYF
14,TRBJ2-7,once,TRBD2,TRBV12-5,TGTGCTAGTGGACCCAGCGGGGGGGCCGATGAGCAGTACTTC,CASGPSGGADEQYF
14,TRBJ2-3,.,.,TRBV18,TGTGCCAGCTCCAGCGGAGTTACTCCAGATACGCAGTATTTT,CASSSGVTPDTQYF
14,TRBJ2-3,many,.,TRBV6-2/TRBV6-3,TGTGCCAGCAGCCCTCATAACCCCCCGGATACGCAGTATTTT,CASSPHNPPDTQYF
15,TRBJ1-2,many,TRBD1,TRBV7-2,TGTGCCAGCAGCATAAGACAGGGGGCAGGGTATGGCTACACCTTC,CASSIRQGAGYGYTF
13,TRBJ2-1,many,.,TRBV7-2,TGTGCCAGCAGCGCAGACTTGGGCGGTGAGCAGTTCTTC,CASSADLGGEQFF
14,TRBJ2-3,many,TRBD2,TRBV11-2,TGTGCCAGTCAACTAGCGGGGGGACCTAATACGCAGTATTTT,CASQLAGGPNTQYF
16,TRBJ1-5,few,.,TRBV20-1,TGCAGTGCTAGGCCAAGCGACGGGAGTTATTATCAGCCCCAGCATTTT,CSARPSDGSYYQPQHF
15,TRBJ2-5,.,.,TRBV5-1,TGCGCCAGCGGCTTGACCAGGCCGGCTCAAGAGACCCAGTACTTC,CASGLTRPAQETQYF
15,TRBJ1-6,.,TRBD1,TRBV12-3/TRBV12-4,TGTGCCAGCAGGAGATCCGGGACAGGGAATTCACCCCTCCACTTT,CASRRSGTGNSPLHF
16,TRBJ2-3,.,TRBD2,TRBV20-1,TGCAGTGCTAGAGAGGTAGCGGGGGGCTACACAGATACGCAGTATTTT,CSAREVAGGYTDTQYF
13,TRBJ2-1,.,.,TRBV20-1,TGCGGTGCTAGAGATCCCAGGGGCAATGAGCAGTTCTTC,CGARDPRGNEQFF
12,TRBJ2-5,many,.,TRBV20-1,TGCAGCACTGCAATTATTGGGGAGACCCAGTACTTC,CSTAIIGETQYF
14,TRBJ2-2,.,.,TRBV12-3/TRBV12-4,TGTGCCAGCAGTTTTTCGCTTAACACCGGGGAGCTGTTTTTT,CASSFSLNTGELFF